This T cell receptor beta chain was sequenced during a study of neurological immune-mediated disorders. Findings and limits, study-wide: Association with the multiple sclerosis repertoire cluster was not found for any clinical or MRI feature. Falling below healthy controls, multiple sclerosis showed the least TCR clonal expansion, while HTLV-1-associated myelopathy showed the most. Phylogenetic grouping placed 18 of 34 multiple sclerosis patients' repertoires in one related-CDR3 cluster, a possible signature.

The unsorted libraries had their origin in 2 million PBMCs stored at -80 C. This clonotype was seen ten or more times. Antigen: not known. TCRdb fed the 5' RACE reads into MiXCR, producing one record per CDR3 protein. The repertoire holds about 59,000 distinct CDR3 sequences, with roughly 3.5% as singletons. CDR3 length equals 14 residues. Trimming stripped 6 bases from V and 8 bases from J, with 18 bases between. Germline loops: CDR1 SGDLS, CDR2 YYNGEE. The clonotype was recovered from a woman in her 50s with multiple sclerosis. The chain employs TRBV9 and TRBJ2-1, with D tentatively TRBD2 (7 bases). Material: PBMCs. For the CDR3, the DNA is TGTGCCAGCAACCACGGGGGGCTTGGGGATGAGCAGTTCTTC. It yields the protein CASNHGGLGDEQFF.